This TCR beta chain is drawn from a study of response to subunit inactivated influenza vaccine. Overall study findings and caveats: Few additional T cells are recruited per seasonal influenza vaccination, authors suggested.

Worth noting for this clonotype: What it recognizes is unknown.

Trimming pared 4 bases from V and 2 bases from J, leaving 18 bases between. The V gene's germline CDR1 is KGHDR and CDR2 SFDVKD. The CDR3 is 17 residues long. Each CDR3 protein is one row after TCRdb ran MiXCR on the RT-PCR reads. The sample records around 520,000 distinct CDR3 sequences, about 10% being singletons. The chain has TRBV24-1 and TRBJ2-3; a possible D gene is TRBD1 (6 bases). This sequence was found in a man aged 45-65 years who received an inactivated influenza vaccine. Sequenced here: PBMCs from blood, sampled on the day of vaccination. The CDR3 DNA reads TGTGCCACCAGTGACCCGGCAGGGGTTTCTGACACAGATACGCAGTATTTT. Amino acid sequence: CATSDPAGVSDTDTQYF.